The rows below give T cell receptor beta chains drawn from one sample of a study of CD8 T cells in ankylosing spondylitis. TCRdb analysed the 5' RACE reads with MiXCR anew, one entry per CDR3 protein. The data contain about 540,000 distinct CDR3 sequences, roughly 13% of them singletons. The sample was blood, either unsorted or a sorted T cell fraction (not recorded which). The source of these receptors is a male donor with ankylosing spondylitis. CDR3s include the opening cysteine and the closing phenylalanine or tryptophan. D genes are given only for firm matches. A row's size may be missing; if present it is once, few, many or a size class.

clone size: few
J gene: TRBJ2-2
D gene: -
V gene: TRBV7-2
CDR3 protein: CASSLAAKRNTGELFF
CDR3 DNA: TGTGCCAGCAGCTTAGCGGCCAAAAGGAACACCGGGGAGCTGTTTTTT

clone size: few
J gene: TRBJ1-4
D gene: -
V gene: TRBV18
CDR3 protein: CASSPPSFLTNEKLFF
CDR3 DNA: TGTGCCAGCTCACCCCCTTCGTTTTTAACTAATGAAAAACTGTTTTTT

clone size: -
J gene: TRBJ2-1
D gene: -
V gene: TRBV12-3/TRBV12-4
CDR3 protein: CASSLWSRVDEQFF
CDR3 DNA: TGTGCCAGCAGTTTATGGTCACGCGTCGATGAGCAGTTCTTC

clone size: few
J gene: TRBJ2-7
D gene: TRBD2
V gene: TRBV5-1
CDR3 protein: CASSPKGLAGDNEQYF
CDR3 DNA: TGCGCCAGCAGCCCGAAAGGACTAGCGGGAGACAACGAGCAGTACTTC

clone size: -
J gene: TRBJ1-5
D gene: -
V gene: TRBV27
CDR3 protein: CASSLMYREQPQHF
CDR3 DNA: TGTGCCAGCAGTTTAATGTACAGGGAACAGCCCCAGCATTTT

clone size: -
J gene: TRBJ2-1
D gene: TRBD2
V gene: TRBV24-1
CDR3 protein: CATSDRSGTVDNEQFF
CDR3 DNA: TGTGCCACCAGTGACCGTAGCGGGACTGTCGACAATGAGCAGTTCTTC

clone size: few
J gene: TRBJ2-7
D gene: -
V gene: TRBV20-1
CDR3 protein: CSANEGIDEQYF
CDR3 DNA: TGCAGTGCTAATGAGGGTATCGACGAGCAGTACTTC

clone size: -
J gene: TRBJ2-3
D gene: TRBD2
V gene: TRBV20-1
CDR3 protein: CSPFRIAGPTDTQYF
CDR3 DNA: TGCAGCCCCTTCCGGATAGCGGGACCCACAGATACGCAGTATTTT

clone size: few
J gene: TRBJ2-3
D gene: TRBD1
V gene: TRBV10-3
CDR3 protein: CASLGQGGPDTQYF
CDR3 DNA: TGTGCCAGCCTCGGACAGGGGGGCCCAGATACGCAGTATTTT

clone size: few
J gene: TRBJ2-3
D gene: -
V gene: TRBV7-2
CDR3 protein: CASRRTATDTQYF
CDR3 DNA: TGTGCCAGCAGACGGACAGCCACAGATACGCAGTATTTT

clone size: many
J gene: TRBJ1-2
D gene: TRBD1
V gene: TRBV2
CDR3 protein: CASSSGQRDGYTF
CDR3 DNA: TGTGCCAGCAGCTCGGGACAGCGGGATGGCTACACCTTC

clone size: few
J gene: TRBJ2-3
D gene: TRBD1
V gene: TRBV29-1
CDR3 protein: CSVGGDRDYNTDTQYF
CDR3 DNA: TGCAGCGTTGGGGGGGACAGGGACTATAACACAGATACGCAGTATTTT

clone size: few
J gene: TRBJ2-3
D gene: -
V gene: TRBV7-6
CDR3 protein: CASSDNFEREGATDTQYF
CDR3 DNA: TGTGCCAGCAGCGACAATTTTGAGAGGGAAGGGGCCACAGATACGCAGTATTTT

clone size: few
J gene: TRBJ2-3
D gene: -
V gene: TRBV7-2
CDR3 protein: CASSLPTGRVTDTQYF
CDR3 DNA: TGTGCCAGCAGCTTACCGACAGGGAGGGTCACAGATACGCAGTATTTT

clone size: many
J gene: TRBJ1-2
D gene: TRBD1
V gene: TRBV12-3/TRBV12-4
CDR3 protein: CASSTSTGYGYTF
CDR3 DNA: TGTGCCAGCAGTACCTCGACAGGGTATGGCTACACCTTC

clone size: few
J gene: TRBJ2-3
D gene: -
V gene: TRBV7-2
CDR3 protein: CASSFILADTQYF
CDR3 DNA: TGTGCCAGCAGCTTCATACTAGCAGATACGCAGTATTTT

clone size: few
J gene: TRBJ1-2
D gene: -
V gene: TRBV12-3/TRBV12-4
CDR3 protein: CASSRGGRGFSGYTF
CDR3 DNA: TGTGCCAGCAGTCGGGGGGGGCGGGGGTTCTCTGGCTACACCTTC

clone size: few
J gene: TRBJ1-1
D gene: -
V gene: TRBV20-1
CDR3 protein: CSAGGRGDNTEAFF
CDR3 DNA: TGCAGTGCGGGGGGGAGAGGTGACAACACTGAAGCTTTCTTT

clone size: -
J gene: TRBJ2-2
D gene: -
V gene: TRBV27
CDR3 protein: CASSFFRGNGELFF
CDR3 DNA: TGTGCCAGCAGTTTTTTCAGGGGTAACGGGGAGCTGTTTTTT

clone size: few
J gene: TRBJ1-5
D gene: -
V gene: TRBV7-2
CDR3 protein: CASSFSSGAARQPQHF
CDR3 DNA: TGTGCCAGCAGCTTTAGTTCGGGGGCGGCACGACAGCCCCAGCATTTT

clone size: -
J gene: TRBJ1-2
D gene: -
V gene: TRBV5-1
CDR3 protein: CASSIANYGYTF
CDR3 DNA: TGCGCCAGCAGCATAGCTAACTATGGCTACACCTTC

clone size: -
J gene: TRBJ2-5
D gene: TRBD1
V gene: TRBV27
CDR3 protein: CASSSPRTGKTQYF
CDR3 DNA: TGTGCCAGCAGTTCCCCTCGGACAGGGAAGACCCAGTACTTC

clone size: -
J gene: TRBJ1-2
D gene: -
V gene: TRBV5-1
CDR3 protein: CASSPNPTDNYGYTF
CDR3 DNA: TGCGCCAGCAGCCCCAACCCGACAGATAACTATGGCTACACCTTC

clone size: -
J gene: TRBJ1-1
D gene: TRBD1
V gene: TRBV7-9
CDR3 protein: CASSLRTGANLEAFF
CDR3 DNA: TGTGCCAGCAGCCTCAGGACAGGAGCCAACCTTGAAGCTTTCTTT

clone size: -
J gene: TRBJ1-2
D gene: TRBD1
V gene: TRBV27
CDR3 protein: CASSSRQGARYNYGYTF
CDR3 DNA: TGTGCCAGCAGTTCCCGACAGGGGGCGAGATATAACTATGGCTACACCTTC

clone size: many
J gene: TRBJ2-1
D gene: -
V gene: TRBV5-5
CDR3 protein: CASSLGGEMYNEQFF
CDR3 DNA: TGTGCCAGCAGCTTGGGAGGCGAAATGTACAATGAGCAGTTCTTC

clone size: few
J gene: TRBJ2-5
D gene: -
V gene: TRBV7-9
CDR3 protein: CASSLATWGRETQYF
CDR3 DNA: TGTGCCAGCAGCTTAGCGACGTGGGGGCGAGAGACCCAGTACTTC

clone size: many
J gene: TRBJ1-2
D gene: -
V gene: TRBV25-1
CDR3 protein: CASRDTGTYGYTF
CDR3 DNA: TGTGCCAGCAGGGACACAGGGACCTATGGCTACACCTTC

clone size: -
J gene: TRBJ2-1
D gene: TRBD1
V gene: TRBV15
CDR3 protein: CATSVRDRGHDEQFF
CDR3 DNA: TGTGCCACCAGCGTCCGGGACAGGGGGCACGATGAGCAGTTCTTC

clone size: few
J gene: TRBJ2-7
D gene: TRBD2
V gene: TRBV7-9
CDR3 protein: CASSSVSAGDAYEQYF
CDR3 DNA: TGTGCCAGCAGCTCCGTCTCAGCGGGAGACGCCTACGAGCAGTACTTC

clone size: many
J gene: TRBJ2-2
D gene: TRBD1
V gene: TRBV12-3/TRBV12-4
CDR3 protein: CASSRDRGRIGELFF
CDR3 DNA: TGTGCCAGCAGTCGTGACAGGGGGCGAATCGGGGAGCTGTTTTTT

clone size: -
J gene: TRBJ2-3
D gene: -
V gene: TRBV2
CDR3 protein: CASRVRGERGDTQYF
CDR3 DNA: TGTGCCAGCAGAGTCAGGGGGGAGCGGGGGGATACGCAGTATTTT

clone size: few
J gene: TRBJ2-1
D gene: TRBD2
V gene: TRBV12-3/TRBV12-4
CDR3 protein: CASSLGGGQKQFF
CDR3 DNA: TGTGCCAGCAGTTTAGGCGGGGGGCAGAAGCAGTTCTTC

clone size: few
J gene: TRBJ2-7
D gene: -
V gene: TRBV11-2
CDR3 protein: CASSLAPRTVDEQYF
CDR3 DNA: TGTGCCAGCAGCTTAGCCCCCAGGACAGTTGACGAGCAGTACTTC

clone size: many
J gene: TRBJ1-1
D gene: -
V gene: TRBV12-3/TRBV12-4
CDR3 protein: CASIPGRTNTEAFF
CDR3 DNA: TGTGCCAGCATCCCGGGACGTACCAACACTGAAGCTTTCTTT

clone size: -
J gene: TRBJ2-7
D gene: -
V gene: TRBV29-1
CDR3 protein: CSVGSGQGQYF
CDR3 DNA: TGCAGCGTTGGGTCTGGACAAGGGCAGTACTTC

clone size: many
J gene: TRBJ2-3
D gene: TRBD2
V gene: TRBV5-1
CDR3 protein: CASSGTSGTDTQYF
CDR3 DNA: TGCGCCAGCAGCGGGACTAGCGGGACCGATACGCAGTATTTT

clone size: many
J gene: TRBJ1-5
D gene: TRBD1
V gene: TRBV12-3/TRBV12-4
CDR3 protein: CASSLGYHRGNQPQHF
CDR3 DNA: TGTGCCAGCAGTTTGGGGTATCACAGGGGAAATCAGCCCCAGCATTTT

clone size: many
J gene: TRBJ2-1
D gene: TRBD1
V gene: TRBV12-3/TRBV12-4
CDR3 protein: CASRQGESSYNEQFF
CDR3 DNA: TGTGCCAGCAGGCAGGGGGAAAGCTCCTACAATGAGCAGTTCTTC

clone size: -
J gene: TRBJ1-1
D gene: -
V gene: TRBV5-1
CDR3 protein: CASSLDAGTEAFF
CDR3 DNA: TGCGCCAGCAGCTTGGATGCAGGGACTGAAGCTTTCTTT

clone size: -
J gene: TRBJ2-1
D gene: -
V gene: TRBV7-8
CDR3 protein: CASSLAFGGHNEQFF
CDR3 DNA: TGTGCCAGCAGCTTAGCGTTTGGAGGCCACAATGAGCAGTTCTTC

clone size: -
J gene: TRBJ2-5
D gene: -
V gene: TRBV5-1
CDR3 protein: CASSLNVIGETQYF
CDR3 DNA: TGCGCCAGCAGCTTGAACGTGATAGGGGAGACCCAGTACTTC

clone size: few
J gene: TRBJ2-5
D gene: TRBD1
V gene: TRBV11-2
CDR3 protein: CASSRDRDREGETQYF
CDR3 DNA: TGTGCCAGCAGCCGAGACCGGGACAGGGAAGGAGAGACCCAGTACTTC

clone size: -
J gene: TRBJ2-2
D gene: -
V gene: TRBV2
CDR3 protein: CASSPGVGTTGELFF
CDR3 DNA: TGTGCCAGCAGTCCTGGGGTGGGGACCACCGGGGAGCTGTTTTTT

clone size: -
J gene: TRBJ2-1
D gene: TRBD1
V gene: TRBV20-1
CDR3 protein: CSASTWGTAYNEQFF
CDR3 DNA: TGCAGTGCTAGTACTTGGGGGACAGCCTACAATGAGCAGTTCTTC

clone size: many
J gene: TRBJ2-5
D gene: -
V gene: TRBV2
CDR3 protein: CASSEVRETQYF
CDR3 DNA: TGTGCCAGCAGTGAAGTTCGGGAGACCCAGTACTTC

clone size: -
J gene: TRBJ2-3
D gene: -
V gene: TRBV5-6
CDR3 protein: CASSLVVAISTDTQYF
CDR3 DNA: TGTGCCAGCAGCTTGGTGGTAGCCATAAGCACAGATACGCAGTATTTT

clone size: many
J gene: TRBJ2-3
D gene: TRBD2
V gene: TRBV7-9
CDR3 protein: CASSDGLAGGPDTQYF
CDR3 DNA: TGTGCCAGCAGCGATGGACTAGCGGGAGGGCCGGATACGCAGTATTTT

clone size: many
J gene: TRBJ2-1
D gene: TRBD2
V gene: TRBV24-1
CDR3 protein: CATSDPTSGSYNEQFF
CDR3 DNA: TGTGCCACCAGTGACCCGACTAGCGGCTCCTACAATGAGCAGTTCTTC

clone size: many
J gene: TRBJ1-1
D gene: -
V gene: TRBV12-3/TRBV12-4
CDR3 protein: CASTLGAANTEAFF
CDR3 DNA: TGTGCCAGCACGTTGGGGGCAGCCAACACTGAAGCTTTCTTT

clone size: -
J gene: TRBJ2-2
D gene: TRBD2
V gene: TRBV9
CDR3 protein: CASQTSDTNTGELFF
CDR3 DNA: TGTGCCAGCCAAACTAGCGACACGAACACCGGGGAGCTGTTTTTT

clone size: few
J gene: TRBJ1-5
D gene: TRBD1
V gene: TRBV30
CDR3 protein: CAWGRGTGDHSNQPQHF
CDR3 DNA: TGTGCCTGGGGAAGAGGGACAGGGGACCATAGCAATCAGCCCCAGCATTTT

clone size: few
J gene: TRBJ2-7
D gene: TRBD1
V gene: TRBV20-1
CDR3 protein: CSGGDRGDEQYF
CDR3 DNA: TGCAGTGGGGGGGACAGGGGCGACGAGCAGTACTTC

clone size: -
J gene: TRBJ2-1
D gene: -
V gene: TRBV2
CDR3 protein: CASSALATYNEQFF
CDR3 DNA: TGTGCCAGCAGTGCCCTAGCGACCTACAATGAGCAGTTCTTC

clone size: many
J gene: TRBJ2-3
D gene: -
V gene: TRBV6-6
CDR3 protein: CASSYLGTDTQYF
CDR3 DNA: TGTGCCAGCAGTTACCTGGGGACAGATACGCAGTATTTT